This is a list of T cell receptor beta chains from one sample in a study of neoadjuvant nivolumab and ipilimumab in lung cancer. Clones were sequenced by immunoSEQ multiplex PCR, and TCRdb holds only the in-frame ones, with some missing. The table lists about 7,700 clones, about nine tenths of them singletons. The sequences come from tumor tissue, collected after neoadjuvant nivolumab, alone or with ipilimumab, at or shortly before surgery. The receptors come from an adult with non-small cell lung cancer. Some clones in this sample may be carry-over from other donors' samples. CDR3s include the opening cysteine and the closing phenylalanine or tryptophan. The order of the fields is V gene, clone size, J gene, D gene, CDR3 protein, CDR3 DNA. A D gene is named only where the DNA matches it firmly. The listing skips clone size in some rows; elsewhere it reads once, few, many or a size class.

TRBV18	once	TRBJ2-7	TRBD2	CASSPPNERESPLEQYF	TGTGCCAGCTCACCACCGAACGAGCGGGAGAGCCCCCTGGAGCAGTACTTC
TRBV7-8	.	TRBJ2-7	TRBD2	CASSLVDGRFGEQYF	TGTGCCAGCAGCTTAGTAGACGGGAGGTTCGGAGAGCAGTACTTC
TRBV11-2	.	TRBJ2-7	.	CASSLEVGGYEQYF	TGTGCCAGCAGCTTAGAGGTAGGGGGCTACGAGCAGTACTTC
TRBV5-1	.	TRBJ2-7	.	CASSGKMYEQYF	TGCGCCAGCAGCGGAAAGATGTACGAGCAGTACTTC
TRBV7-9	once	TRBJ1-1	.	CASSLGYTEAFF	TGTGCCAGCAGCTTAGGTTACACTGAAGCTTTCTTT
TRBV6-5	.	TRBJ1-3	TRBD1	CASTDLDRTGNTIYF	TGTGCCAGCACCGACCTGGACAGGACTGGAAACACCATATATTTT
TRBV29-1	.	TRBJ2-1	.	CSARLWRAYNEQFF	TGCAGCGCCCGTTTGTGGCGGGCGTACAATGAGCAGTTCTTC
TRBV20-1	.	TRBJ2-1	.	CSASPLNEQFF	TGCAGTGCTAGTCCTCTCAATGAGCAGTTCTTC
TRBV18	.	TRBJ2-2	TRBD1	CASSPPTGGNTGELFF	TGTGCCAGCTCACCACCAACAGGGGGGAACACCGGGGAGCTGTTTTTT
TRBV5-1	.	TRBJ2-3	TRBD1	CASSFRQGGTNTQYF	TGCGCCAGCAGCTTCAGACAGGGGGGCACAAATACGCAGTATTTT
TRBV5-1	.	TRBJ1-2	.	CASSSNNEPYGYTF	TGCGCCAGCAGCTCTAACAATGAACCCTATGGCTACACCTTC
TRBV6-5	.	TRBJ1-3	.	CASSYAKRGNTIYF	TGTGCCAGCAGTTACGCGAAAAGGGGAAACACCATATATTTT
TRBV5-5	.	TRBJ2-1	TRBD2	CASSPRASGGSGDEQFF	TGTGCCAGCAGCCCACGGGCTAGCGGAGGGAGTGGCGATGAGCAGTTCTTC
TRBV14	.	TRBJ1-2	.	CASSQAVGGAGGYTF	TGTGCCAGCAGCCAGGCCGTTGGGGGCGCGGGAGGCTACACCTTC
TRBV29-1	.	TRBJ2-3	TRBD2	CSVLPLAGGLRDTQYF	TGCAGCGTTCTCCCACTAGCGGGAGGGCTCCGCGATACGCAGTATTTT
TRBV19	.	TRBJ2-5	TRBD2	CASSRASGTRETQYF	TGTGCCAGTAGTCGGGCTAGCGGGACCAGGGAGACCCAGTACTTC
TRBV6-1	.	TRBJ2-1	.	CASSLMGNEQFF	TGTGCCAGCAGCCTAATGGGCAATGAGCAGTTCTTC
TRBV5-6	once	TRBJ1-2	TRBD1	CASSLEVTGLGGYTF	TGTGCCAGCAGCTTGGAGGTGACAGGGTTGGGTGGCTACACCTTC
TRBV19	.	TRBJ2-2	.	CASNTGPGGSGELFF	TGTGCCAGTAATACCGGACCCGGAGGATCCGGGGAGCTGTTTTTT
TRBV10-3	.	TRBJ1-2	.	CAISESHGYTF	TGTGCCATCAGTGAGTCGCATGGCTACACCTTC
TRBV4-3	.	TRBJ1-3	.	CASSQDRVGNTIYF	TGCGCCAGCAGCCAAGACAGGGTCGGAAACACCATATATTTT
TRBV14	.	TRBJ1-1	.	CASSQEVGAPGAFF	TGTGCCAGCAGCCAAGAAGTAGGGGCGCCGGGGGCTTTCTTT
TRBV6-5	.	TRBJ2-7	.	CASSYSISGAPLEQYF	TGTGCCAGCAGTTACTCAATAAGTGGGGCACCCTTGGAGCAGTACTTC
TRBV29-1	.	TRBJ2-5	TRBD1	CSVERDREETQYF	TGCAGCGTTGAAAGGGACAGGGAGGAGACCCAGTACTTC
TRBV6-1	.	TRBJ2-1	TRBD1	CASSVGQGAYNEQFF	TGTGCCAGCAGTGTGGGACAGGGGGCCTACAATGAGCAGTTCTTC
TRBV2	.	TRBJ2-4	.	CASSVITGYKNIQYF	TGTGCCAGCAGTGTAATTACGGGGTATAAAAACATTCAGTACTTC
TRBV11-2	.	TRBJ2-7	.	CASSQASVGEQYF	TGTGCCAGCAGCCAGGCTTCTGTAGGAGAGCAGTACTTC
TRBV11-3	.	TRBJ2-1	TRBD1	CASSHRDSGNEQFF	TGTGCCAGCAGCCACCGGGACAGCGGCAATGAGCAGTTCTTC
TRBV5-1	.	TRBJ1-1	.	CASSPRPGTEAFF	TGCGCCAGCAGCCCGCGTCCCGGGACTGAAGCTTTCTTT
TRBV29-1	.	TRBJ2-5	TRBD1	CSVGQGATETQYF	TGCAGCGTGGGACAGGGGGCAACCGAGACCCAGTACTTC
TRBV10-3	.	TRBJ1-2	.	CAIRLADGYTF	TGTGCCATCAGGCTGGCGGATGGCTACACCTTC
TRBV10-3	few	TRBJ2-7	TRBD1	CAVGGGQGIEQYF	TGTGCCGTGGGGGGGGGACAGGGTATCGAGCAGTACTTC
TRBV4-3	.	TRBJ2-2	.	CASSQGQLNTGELFF	TGCGCCAGCAGCCAAGGACAGTTGAACACCGGGGAGCTGTTTTTT
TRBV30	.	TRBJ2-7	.	CAWAPGGLAYEQYF	TGTGCCTGGGCCCCTGGGGGACTGGCCTACGAGCAGTACTTC
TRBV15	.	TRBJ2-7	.	CATSRWDNTYEQYF	TGTGCCACCAGCAGATGGGACAACACCTACGAGCAGTACTTC
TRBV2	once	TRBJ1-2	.	CASSVGADGYTF	TGTGCCAGCAGTGTAGGCGCAGATGGCTACACCTTC
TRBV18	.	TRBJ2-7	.	CASSPQDSLHEQYF	TGTGCCAGCTCACCGCAAGACAGTCTACACGAGCAGTACTTC
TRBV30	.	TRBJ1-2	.	CAWSSPGLPYGYTF	TGTGCCTGGAGTTCACCCGGACTCCCCTATGGCTACACCTTC
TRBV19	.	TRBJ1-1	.	CASTHGTGFTEAFF	TGTGCCAGTACCCATGGTACAGGCTTCACTGAAGCTTTCTTT
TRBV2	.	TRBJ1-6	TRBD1	CASSVTGYRNSPLHF	TGTGCCAGCAGTGTGACAGGGTACAGGAATTCACCCCTCCACTTT